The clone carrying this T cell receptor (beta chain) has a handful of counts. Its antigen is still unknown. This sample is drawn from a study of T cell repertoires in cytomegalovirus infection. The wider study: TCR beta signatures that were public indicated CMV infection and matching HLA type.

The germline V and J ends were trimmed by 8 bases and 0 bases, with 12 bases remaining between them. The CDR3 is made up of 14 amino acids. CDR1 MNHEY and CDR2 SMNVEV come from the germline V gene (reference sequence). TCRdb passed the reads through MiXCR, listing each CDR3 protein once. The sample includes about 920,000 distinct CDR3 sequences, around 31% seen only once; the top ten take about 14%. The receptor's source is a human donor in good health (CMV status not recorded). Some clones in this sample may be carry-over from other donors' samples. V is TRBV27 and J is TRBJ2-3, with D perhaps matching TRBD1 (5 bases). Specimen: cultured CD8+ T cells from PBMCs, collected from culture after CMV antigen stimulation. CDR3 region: CASLGDTSTDTQYF. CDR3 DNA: TGTGCCAGCTTAGGGGATACTAGCACAGATACGCAGTATTTT.